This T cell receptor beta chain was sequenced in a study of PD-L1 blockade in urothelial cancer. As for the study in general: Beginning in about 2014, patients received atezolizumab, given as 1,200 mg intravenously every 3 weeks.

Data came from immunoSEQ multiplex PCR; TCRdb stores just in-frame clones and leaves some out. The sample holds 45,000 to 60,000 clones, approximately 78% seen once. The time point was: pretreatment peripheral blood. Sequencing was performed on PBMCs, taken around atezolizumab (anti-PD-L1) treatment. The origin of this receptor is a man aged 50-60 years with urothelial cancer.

The DNA of the CDR3 is TGTGCCATCAGAACAGAAACCTACGAGCAGTACGTC. As protein: CAIRTETYEQYV. V gene TRBV10-3 combines with J gene TRBJ2-7; no reliable D call. The CDR3 contains 12 residues. The V gene lost 6 bases and the J gene lost 2 bases, with 8 bases spanning the gap. Germline V gives CDR1 ENHRY, CDR2 SYGVKD.